This TCR beta chain was sequenced for a study of cytomegalovirus exposure and HLA in healthy donors. Study summary: Among 398 genotyped donors, around 81% fell in the Caucasian-associated ancestry cluster. Points from the study as a whole: There was a cluster of highly shared sequence variants that was likely a sequencing artifact. In a later analysis, CMV-associated beta chains were mostly HLA-associated, it appeared. Presence/absence analyses assumed roughly uniform sequencing depth across donors.

This CDR3 is built from 10 residues. CDR1 and CDR2 (germline): SEHNR, FQNEAQ (reference sequence). This clone was recorded only once. What it recognizes is unknown. 13 Jbeta primers and 60 Vbeta primers were used for the PCR. Sequenced by immunoSEQ multiplex PCR; TCRdb stores in-frame clones only, minus some. The repertoire consists of approximately 100,000 clones, with roughly four fifths occurring once and the leading ten covering 1.6%. The chain joins TRBV7-9 to TRBJ2-7; the D is unclear. The clonotype comes from a man aged 50-59 years in good health and CMV-seronegative. The specimen was PBMCs. In nucleotides, the CDR3 is TGTGCTGCGCTCCCCTACGAGCAGTACTTC. Amino acids: CAALPYEQYF.